This TCR beta chain appears in the sequencing data of a study of cytomegalovirus exposure and HLA in healthy donors. Looking at the study overall: Tens of millions of unique TCRs from HLA-typed donors made up an early data release.

Regarding the study as a whole: An ancestry cluster, one associated with Asian ancestry, reportedly showed fewer N-insertions than the approximately 670-donor mean in a later analysis. Rare sequences made up most TCRs, while some public TCRs were found in many donors.

Germline CDR1 reads MNHNS; CDR2 reads SASEGT. V lost 6 bases to trimming and J lost 2 bases, with 16 bases between them. This CDR3 has 15 amino acids. Primers: 60 Vbeta forward and 13 Jbeta reverse. Assay: immunoSEQ multiplex PCR; the TCRdb copy retains only in-frame clones and omits some. Of some 190,000 clones listed, approximately 86% are singletons. Donors were ostensibly healthy at sampling, although undocumented immune exposures were probable. Comments on this clone: Its specificity is unknown.

This chain links TRBV6-1 with TRBJ1-1, with TRBD1 as a possible D gene (5 bases). The sequence was collected from a woman between 18 and 29 years old in good health and CMV-seronegative. The sequenced sample consisted of PBMCs. The CDR3 loop reads CASRDTGKLNTEAFF. As DNA, the CDR3 is TGTGCCAGCAGGGACACGGGCAAACTAAACACTGAAGCTTTCTTT.